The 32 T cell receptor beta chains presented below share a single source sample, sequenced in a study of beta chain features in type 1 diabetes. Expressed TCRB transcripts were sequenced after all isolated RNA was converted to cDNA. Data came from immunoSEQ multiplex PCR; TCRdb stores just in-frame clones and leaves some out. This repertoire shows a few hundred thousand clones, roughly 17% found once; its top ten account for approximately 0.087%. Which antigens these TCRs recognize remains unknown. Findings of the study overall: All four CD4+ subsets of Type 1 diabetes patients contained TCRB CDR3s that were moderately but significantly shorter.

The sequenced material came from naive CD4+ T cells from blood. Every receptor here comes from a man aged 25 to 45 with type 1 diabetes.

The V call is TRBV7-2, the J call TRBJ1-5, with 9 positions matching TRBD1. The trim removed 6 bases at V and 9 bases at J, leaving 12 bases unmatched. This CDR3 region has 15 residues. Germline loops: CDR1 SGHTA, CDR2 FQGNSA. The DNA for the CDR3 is TGTGCCAGCAGTATAGAGAGGACAGGGGCCTCGCCCCAGCATTTT. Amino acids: CASSIERTGASPQHF. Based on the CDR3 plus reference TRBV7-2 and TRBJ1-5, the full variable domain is GAGVSQSPSNKVTEKGKDVELRCDPISGHTALYWYRQSLGQGLEFLIYFQGNSAPDKSGLPSDRFSAERTGGSVSTLTIQRTQQEDSAVYLCASSIERTGASPQHFGDGTRLSIL.

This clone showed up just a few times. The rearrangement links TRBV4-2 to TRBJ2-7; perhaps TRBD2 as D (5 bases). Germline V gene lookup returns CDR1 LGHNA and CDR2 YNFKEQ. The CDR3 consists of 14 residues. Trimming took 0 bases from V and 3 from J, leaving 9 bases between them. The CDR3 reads CASSQERLSYEQYF. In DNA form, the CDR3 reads TGTGCCAGCAGCCAAGAAAGACTAAGCTACGAGCAGTACTTC.

DNA for the CDR3: TGTGCCAGCAGTCGAGGACAGACAGGAAGCTCCTACGAGCAGTACTTC. It translates to CASSRGQTGSSYEQYF. The rearrangement joins TRBV25-1 to TRBJ2-7; possibly TRBD1 for D (6 bases). CDR3 length: 16 amino acids. Deletions cut 5 bases from V and 0 bases from J, with 17 bases between. Germline-derived CDR1 and CDR2 are MGHDK and SYGVNS.

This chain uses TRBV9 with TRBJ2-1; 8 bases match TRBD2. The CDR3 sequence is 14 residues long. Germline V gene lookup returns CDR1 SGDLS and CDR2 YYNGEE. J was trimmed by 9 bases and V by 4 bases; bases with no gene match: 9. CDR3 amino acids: CASSIGTSNGEQFF. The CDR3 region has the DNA TGTGCCAGCAGCATTGGGACTAGTAATGGTGAGCAGTTCTTC. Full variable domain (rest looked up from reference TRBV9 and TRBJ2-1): DSGVTQTPKHLITATGQRVTLRCSPRSGDLSVYWYQQSLDQGLQFLIQYYNGEERAKGNILERFSAQQFPDLHSELNLSSLELGDSALYFCASSIGTSNGEQFFGPGTRLTVL.

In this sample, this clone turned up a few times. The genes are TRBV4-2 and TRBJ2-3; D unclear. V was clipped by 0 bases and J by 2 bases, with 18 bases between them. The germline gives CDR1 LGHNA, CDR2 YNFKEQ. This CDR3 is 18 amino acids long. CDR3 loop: CASSQEWLPPSSTDTQYF. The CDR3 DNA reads TGTGCCAGCAGCCAAGAGTGGCTTCCTCCCTCTTCCACAGATACGCAGTATTTT.

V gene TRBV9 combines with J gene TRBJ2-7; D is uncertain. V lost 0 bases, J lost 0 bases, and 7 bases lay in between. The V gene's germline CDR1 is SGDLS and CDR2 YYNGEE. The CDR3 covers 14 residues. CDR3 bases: TGTGCCAGCAGCGTAGAAGTAAACTCCTACGAGCAGTACTTC. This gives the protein CASSVEVNSYEQYF.

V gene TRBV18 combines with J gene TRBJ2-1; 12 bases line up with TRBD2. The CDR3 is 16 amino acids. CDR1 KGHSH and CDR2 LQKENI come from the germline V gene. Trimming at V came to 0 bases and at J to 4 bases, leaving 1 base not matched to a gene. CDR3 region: CASSPPGTSGYNEQFF. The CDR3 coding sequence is TGTGCCAGCTCACCACCTGGGACTAGCGGGTACAATGAGCAGTTCTTC.

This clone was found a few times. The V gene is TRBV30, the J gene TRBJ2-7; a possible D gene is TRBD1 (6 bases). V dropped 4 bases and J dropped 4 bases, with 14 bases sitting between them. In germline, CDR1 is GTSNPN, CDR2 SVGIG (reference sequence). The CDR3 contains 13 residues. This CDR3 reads CAWTPGHGYEQYF. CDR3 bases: TGTGCCTGGACACCGGGACACGGGTACGAGCAGTACTTC. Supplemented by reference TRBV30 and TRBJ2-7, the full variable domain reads SQTIHQWPATLVQPVGSPLSLECTVEGTSNPNLYWYRQAAGRGLQLLFYSVGIGQISSEVPQNLSASRPQDRQFILSSKKLLLSDSGFYLCAWTPGHGYEQYFGPGTRLTVT.

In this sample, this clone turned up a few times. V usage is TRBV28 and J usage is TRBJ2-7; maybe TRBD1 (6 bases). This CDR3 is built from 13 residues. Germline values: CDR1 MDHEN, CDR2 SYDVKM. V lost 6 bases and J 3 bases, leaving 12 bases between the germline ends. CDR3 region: CASSRPDSYEQYF. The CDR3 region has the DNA TGTGCCAGCAGCCGCCCGGACAGCTACGAGCAGTACTTC. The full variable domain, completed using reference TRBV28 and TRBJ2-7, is DVKVTQSSRYLVKRTGEKVFLECVQDMDHENMFWYRQDPGLGLRLIYFSYDVKMKEKGDIPEGYSVSREKKERFSLILESASTNQTSMYLCASSRPDSYEQYFGPGTRLTVT.

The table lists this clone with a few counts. The CDR3 coding sequence is TGTGCCTGGAGTGTAGATATGGACCTCGGGGGCTACACCTTC. Translation gives CAWSVDMDLGGYTF. The chain is built from TRBV30 and TRBJ1-2; the D is unclear. Per the germline V gene, CDR1 is GTSNPN and CDR2 is SVGIG (reference sequence). V dropped 0 bases and J dropped 8 bases, with 16 bases sitting between them. CDR3 length: 14 residues.

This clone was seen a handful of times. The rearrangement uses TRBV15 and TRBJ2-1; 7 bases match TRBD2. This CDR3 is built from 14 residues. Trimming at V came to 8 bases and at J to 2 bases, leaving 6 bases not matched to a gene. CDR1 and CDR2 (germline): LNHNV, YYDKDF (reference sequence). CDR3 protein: CATFSGGTYNEQFF. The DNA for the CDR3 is TGTGCCACCTTTTCGGGAGGCACCTACAATGAGCAGTTCTTC.

CDR3 region: CASSQDRLSTSGNNEQFF. The CDR3 DNA is TGTGCCAGCAGCCAAGATAGATTGTCAACTAGCGGGAACAATGAGCAGTTCTTC. The chain joins TRBV4-2 to TRBJ2-1; 10 positions agree with TRBD2. Germline V gene lookup returns CDR1 LGHNA and CDR2 YNFKEQ. The V and J ends lost 0 bases and 5 bases, in that order; junction bases with no gene match: 10. CDR3 length: 18 amino acids.

This CDR3 reads CASRPTGAETQYF. The CDR3 DNA is TGTGCCAGCAGGCCTACAGGGGCGGAGACCCAGTACTTC. This chain joins TRBV6-6 and TRBJ2-5; 7 positions agree with TRBD1. CDR1 is MNHNY and CDR2 is SVGAGI in the germline V gene (reference sequence). This CDR3 contains 13 residues. V was pared by 6 bases and J by 5 bases, with 6 bases of the junction left unmatched.

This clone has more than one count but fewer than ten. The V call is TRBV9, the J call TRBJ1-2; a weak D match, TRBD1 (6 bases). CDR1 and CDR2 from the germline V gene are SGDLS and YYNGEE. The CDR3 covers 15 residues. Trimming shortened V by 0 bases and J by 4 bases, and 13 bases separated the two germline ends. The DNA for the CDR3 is TGTGCCAGCAGCGTAGAACCGGGGGCGTCCTATGGCTACACCTTC. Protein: CASSVEPGASYGYTF.

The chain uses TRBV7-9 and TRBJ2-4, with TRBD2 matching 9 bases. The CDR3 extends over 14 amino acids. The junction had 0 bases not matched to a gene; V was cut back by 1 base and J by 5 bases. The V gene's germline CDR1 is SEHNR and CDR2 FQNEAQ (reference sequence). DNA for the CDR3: TGTGCCAGCAGCTTAGGACTAGCGGAAAACATTCAGTACTTC. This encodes CASSLGLAENIQYF. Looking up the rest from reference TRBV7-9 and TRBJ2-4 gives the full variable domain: DTGVSQNPRHKITKRGQNVTFRCDPISEHNRLYWYRQTLGQGPEFLTYFQNEAQLEKSRLLSDRFSAERPKGSFSTLEIQRTEQGDSAMYLCASSLGLAENIQYFGAGTRLSVL.

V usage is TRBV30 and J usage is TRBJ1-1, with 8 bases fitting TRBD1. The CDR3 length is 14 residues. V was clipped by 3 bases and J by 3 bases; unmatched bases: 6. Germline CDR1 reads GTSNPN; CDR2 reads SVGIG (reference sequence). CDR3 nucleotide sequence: TGTGCCTGGAGCTTCGGGACAGGAGACACTGAAGCTTTCTTT. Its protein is CAWSFGTGDTEAFF.

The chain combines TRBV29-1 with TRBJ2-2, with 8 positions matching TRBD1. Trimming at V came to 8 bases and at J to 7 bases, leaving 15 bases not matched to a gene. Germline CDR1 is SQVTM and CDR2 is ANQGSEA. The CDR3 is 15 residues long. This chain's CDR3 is CSRTQRTGRSGELFF. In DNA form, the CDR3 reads TGCAGCCGAACGCAAAGGACAGGGAGGAGCGGGGAGCTGTTTTTT.

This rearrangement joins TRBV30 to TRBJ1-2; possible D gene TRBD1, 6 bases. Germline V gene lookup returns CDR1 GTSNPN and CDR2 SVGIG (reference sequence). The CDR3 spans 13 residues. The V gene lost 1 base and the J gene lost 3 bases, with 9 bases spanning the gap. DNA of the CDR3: TGTGCCTGGAGTGAGGACAGTTACTATGGCTACACCTTC. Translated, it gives CAWSEDSYYGYTF.

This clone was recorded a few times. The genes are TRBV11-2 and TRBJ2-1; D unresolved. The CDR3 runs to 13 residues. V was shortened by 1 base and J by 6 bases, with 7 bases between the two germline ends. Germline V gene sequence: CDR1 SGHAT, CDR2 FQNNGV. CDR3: CASSLGLLNEQFF. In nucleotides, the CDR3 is TGTGCCAGCAGCTTAGGCCTGCTCAATGAGCAGTTCTTC.

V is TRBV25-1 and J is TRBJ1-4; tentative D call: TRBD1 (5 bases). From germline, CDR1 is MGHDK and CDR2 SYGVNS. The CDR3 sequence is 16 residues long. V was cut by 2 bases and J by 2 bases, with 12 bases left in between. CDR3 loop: CASSEVGGATNEKLFF. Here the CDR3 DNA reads TGTGCCAGCAGTGAAGTCGGAGGGGCGACTAATGAAAAACTGTTTTTT.

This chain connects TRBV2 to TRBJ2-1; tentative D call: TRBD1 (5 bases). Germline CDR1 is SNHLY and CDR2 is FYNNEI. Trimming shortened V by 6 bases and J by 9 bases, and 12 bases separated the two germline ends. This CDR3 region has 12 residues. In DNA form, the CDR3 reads TGTGCCAGCAGAGGGGAAGTTAGTGAGCAGTTCTTC. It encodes CASRGEVSEQFF.

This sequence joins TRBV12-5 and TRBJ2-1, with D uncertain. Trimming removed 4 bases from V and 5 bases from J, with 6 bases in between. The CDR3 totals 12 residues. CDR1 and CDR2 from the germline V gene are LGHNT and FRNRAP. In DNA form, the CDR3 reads TGTGCTAGTGGTTCATCGCACAATGAGCAGTTCTTC. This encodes CASGSSHNEQFF.

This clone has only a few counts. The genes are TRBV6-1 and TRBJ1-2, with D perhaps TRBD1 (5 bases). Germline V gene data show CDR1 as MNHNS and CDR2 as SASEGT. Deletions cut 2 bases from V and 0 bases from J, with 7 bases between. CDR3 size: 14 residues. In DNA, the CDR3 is TGTGCCAGCAGTGAAACAGGAGCTAACTATGGCTACACCTTC. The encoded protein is CASSETGANYGYTF.

In DNA form, the CDR3 reads TGTGCCAGCAGCCGCTTCAGGCAGGCCGATATTGAAACCTACTTC. It specifies CASSRFRQADIETYF. The chain is built from TRBV7-2 and TRBJ2-4; D is unresolved. CDR3 length: 15 amino acids. Trimming cost V 5 bases and J 16 bases, with 27 bases left between them. CDR1 is SGHTA and CDR2 is FQGNSA in the germline V gene.

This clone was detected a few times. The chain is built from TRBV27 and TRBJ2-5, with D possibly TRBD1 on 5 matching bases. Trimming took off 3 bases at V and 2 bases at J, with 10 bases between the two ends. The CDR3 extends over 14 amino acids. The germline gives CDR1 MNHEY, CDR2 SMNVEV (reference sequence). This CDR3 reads CASSFLDRQETQYF. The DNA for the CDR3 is TGTGCCAGCAGTTTTCTTGACAGACAAGAGACCCAGTACTTC.

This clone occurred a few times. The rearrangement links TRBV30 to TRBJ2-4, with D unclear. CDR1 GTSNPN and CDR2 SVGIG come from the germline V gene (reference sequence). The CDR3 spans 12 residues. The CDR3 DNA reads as TGTGCACAAGAAATAGCCAAAAACATTCAGTACTTC. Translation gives CAQEIAKNIQYF.

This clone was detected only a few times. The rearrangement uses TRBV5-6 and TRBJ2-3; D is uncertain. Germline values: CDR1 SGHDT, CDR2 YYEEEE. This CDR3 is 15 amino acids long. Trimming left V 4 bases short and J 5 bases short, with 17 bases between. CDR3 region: CASSIPNMVGDTQYF. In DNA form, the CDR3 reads TGTGCCAGCAGCATACCTAATATGGTGGGAGATACGCAGTATTTT.

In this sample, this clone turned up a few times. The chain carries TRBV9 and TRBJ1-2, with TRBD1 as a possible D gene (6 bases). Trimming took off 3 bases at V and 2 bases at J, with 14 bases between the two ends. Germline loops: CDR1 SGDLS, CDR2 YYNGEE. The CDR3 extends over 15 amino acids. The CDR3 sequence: CASSASGQTNYGYTF. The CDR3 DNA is TGTGCCAGCAGCGCAAGCGGACAGACAAACTATGGCTACACCTTC.

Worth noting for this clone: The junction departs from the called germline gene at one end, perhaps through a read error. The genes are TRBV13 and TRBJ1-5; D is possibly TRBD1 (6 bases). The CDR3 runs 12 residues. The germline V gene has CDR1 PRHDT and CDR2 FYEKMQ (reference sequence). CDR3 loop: CASMTGKQPQHF. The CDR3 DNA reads TGTGCCAGCATGACAGGCAAACAGCCCCAGCATTTT.

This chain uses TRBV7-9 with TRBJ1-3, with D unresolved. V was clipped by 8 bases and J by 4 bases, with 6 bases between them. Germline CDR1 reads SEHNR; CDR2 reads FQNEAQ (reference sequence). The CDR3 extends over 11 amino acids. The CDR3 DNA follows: TGTGCCAGCGAGGACGGAAACACCATATATTTT. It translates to CASEDGNTIYF.

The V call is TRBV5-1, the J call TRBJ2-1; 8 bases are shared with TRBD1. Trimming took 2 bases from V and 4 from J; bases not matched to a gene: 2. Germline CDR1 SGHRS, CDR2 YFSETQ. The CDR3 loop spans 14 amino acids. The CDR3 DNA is TGCGCCAGCAGCTTCGACAGGGGATACAATGAGCAGTTCTTC. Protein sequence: CASSFDRGYNEQFF. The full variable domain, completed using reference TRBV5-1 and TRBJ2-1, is KAGVTQTPRYLIKTRGQQVTLSCSPISGHRSVSWYQQTPGQGLQFLFEYFSETQRNKGNFPGRFSGRQFSNSRSEMNVSTLELGDSALYLCASSFDRGYNEQFFGPGTRLTVL.

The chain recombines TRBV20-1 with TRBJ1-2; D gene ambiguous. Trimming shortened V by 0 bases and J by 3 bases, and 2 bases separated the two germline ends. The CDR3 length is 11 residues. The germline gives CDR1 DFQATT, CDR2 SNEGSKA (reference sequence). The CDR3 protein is CSARDDYGYTF. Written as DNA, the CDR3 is TGCAGTGCTAGAGATGACTATGGCTACACCTTC.